These 30 T cell receptor beta chains were all obtained from the same sample, sequenced in a study of blood T cell repertoires in COVID-19. Using immunoSEQ multiplex PCR, the repertoire was profiled, and TCRdb retains in-frame clones only, with some absent. The sample lists approximately 280,000 clones; around 89% were seen once. Sample: peripheral blood. These receptors all stem from a man aged 35 to 55 with acute or convalescent COVID-19.

This rearrangement joins TRBV27 to TRBJ2-7; TRBD1 might be the D (5 bases). Germline V gene data show CDR1 as MNHEY and CDR2 as SMNVEV (reference sequence). V was trimmed by 2 bases and J by 5 bases, leaving 13 bases between them. CDR3 length: 14 amino acids. The DNA of the CDR3 is TGTGCCAGCAGTTTAGTGGCAGGGATGCACGAGCAGTACTTC. Translated: CASSLVAGMHEQYF.

About this clone: Mismatch with germline at one junction end may stem from a read error. V usage is TRBV9 and J usage is TRBJ2-3, with unresolved D. CDR1 is SGDLS and CDR2 is YYNGEE in the germline V gene. This CDR3 comprises 12 residues. The CDR3: CASSVVEDTQYF. The CDR3 coding sequence is TGCGCCAGCAGCGTAGTCGAGGATACGCAGTATTTT.

The V and J genes are TRBV11-2 and TRBJ2-6; TRBD1 matches at 8 bases. Trimming took 1 base from V and 1 from J; bases not matched to a gene: 6. In germline, CDR1 is SGHAT, CDR2 FQNNGV. This CDR3 contains 18 residues. The CDR3 bases are TGTGCCAGCAGCTTAGGGGGCAGGGGGCCGTCTGGGGCCAACGTCCTGACTTTC. Protein sequence: CASSLGGRGPSGANVLTF.

There are a few counts of this clone. This chain uses TRBV6-1 with TRBJ1-2, with D unclear. The germline V gene has CDR1 MNHNS and CDR2 SASEGT. The CDR3 sequence is 13 residues long. Trimming cost V 2 bases and J 8 bases, with 12 bases left between them. The CDR3 nucleotides are TGTGCCAGCAGTGAACAGGAGGTTGGAGGCTACACCTTC. Translating gives CASSEQEVGGYTF.

In DNA, the CDR3 is TGTGCCAGCAGTGAAAGGACACTGGTGGAAGCTTTCTTT. As protein: CASSERTLVEAFF. V is TRBV6-1 and J is TRBJ1-1, with D possibly matching TRBD1 (5 bases). Deletions cut 2 bases from V and 8 bases from J, with 12 bases between. The CDR3 has 13 residues. CDR1 is MNHNS and CDR2 is SASEGT in the germline V gene.

The J gene is TRBJ2-7, the V gene TRBV27; no reliable D call. There are 13 residues in the CDR3. Between the trimmed V and J ends, which lost 7 bases and 5 bases, there was a span of 15 bases. From germline, CDR1 is MNHEY and CDR2 SMNVEV (reference sequence). This CDR3 is CASTPRSRNEQYF. In DNA form, the CDR3 reads TGTGCCAGCACCCCTCGGTCCCGCAACGAGCAGTACTTC.

The rearrangement links TRBV27 to TRBJ1-5; TRBD1 aligns across 8 bases. Germline V gene data show CDR1 as MNHEY and CDR2 as SMNVEV (reference sequence). The CDR3 is 15 amino acids. V gave up 4 bases and J gave up 2 bases; unmatched junction bases: 4. The CDR3 nucleotides read TGTGCCAGCAGTTCAGGGACAGGAGGCAATCAGCCCCAGCATTTT. It encodes CASSSGTGGNQPQHF.

The chain employs TRBV9 and TRBJ1-2; tentatively, D is TRBD1 (5 bases). The CDR3 runs 15 residues. The V and J ends lost 0 bases and 2 bases respectively, with 11 bases between them. Germline CDR1 reads SGDLS; CDR2 reads YYNGEE. The CDR3 sequence: CASSVGVQGNYGYTF. CDR3 sequence (DNA): TGTGCCAGCAGCGTAGGGGTCCAGGGCAACTATGGCTACACCTTC.

The genes are TRBV5-1 and TRBJ1-1; 7 positions agree with TRBD1. The V gene's germline CDR1 is SGHRS and CDR2 YFSETQ. The CDR3 consists of 16 residues. V lost 1 base, J lost 1 base, and 7 bases stayed unmatched. CDR3 region: CASSLSRTGSNTEAFF. As DNA, the CDR3 is TGCGCCAGCAGCTTGTCAAGGACAGGCTCGAACACTGAAGCTTTCTTT. Drawing the rest from reference TRBV5-1 and TRBJ1-1, the complete variable domain is KAGVTQTPRYLIKTRGQQVTLSCSPISGHRSVSWYQQTPGQGLQFLFEYFSETQRNKGNFPGRFSGRQFSNSRSEMNVSTLELGDSALYLCASSLSRTGSNTEAFFGQGTRLTVV.

The rearrangement links TRBV18 to TRBJ1-1; D remains ambiguous. The length of the CDR3 is 12 residues. CDR1 KGHSH and CDR2 LQKENI come from the germline V gene. Trimming shortened V by 6 bases and J by 10 bases, and 15 bases separated the two germline ends. CDR3: CASSPQALIAFF. In DNA form, the CDR3 reads TGTGCCAGCTCTCCTCAGGCGCTAATAGCTTTCTTT.

The chain couples TRBV5-1 to TRBJ2-3; D remains unclear. The CDR3 consists of 15 residues. Germline CDR1 SGHRS, CDR2 YFSETQ. V lost 0 bases and J 2 bases, leaving 10 bases between the germline ends. The CDR3 sequence: CASSLGSPHTDTQYF. In nucleotides, the CDR3 is TGCGCCAGCAGCTTGGGGAGTCCCCACACAGATACGCAGTATTTT.

The chain couples TRBV2 to TRBJ1-2; 9 positions match TRBD1. Per the germline V gene, CDR1 is SNHLY and CDR2 is FYNNEI. V trimming: 1 base; J trimming: 5 bases; junction bases outside the gene matches: 8. This CDR3 has 16 amino acids. CDR3 coding DNA: TGTGCCAGCAGTGAAGTGGCCGGGACAGGGAGTTATGGCTACACCTTC. Translating gives CASSEVAGTGSYGYTF. Using reference TRBV2 and TRBJ1-2 for the parts outside the CDR3, the full variable domain is EPEVTQTPSHQVTQMGQEVILRCVPISNHLYFYWYRQILGQKVEFLVSFYNNEISEKSEIFDDQFSVERPDGSNFTLKIRSTKLEDSAMYFCASSEVAGTGSYGYTFGSGTRLTVV.

In this sample, this clone turned up once. The V and J genes are TRBV7-9 and TRBJ2-1, with a weak D call TRBD2 (6 bases). This CDR3 comprises 15 residues. Trimming shortened V by 3 bases and J by 2 bases, and 11 bases separated the two germline ends. The germline CDR1 and CDR2 sequences are SEHNR and FQNEAQ (reference sequence). CDR3: CASSFGGEAYNEQFF. The CDR3 DNA reads TGTGCCAGCAGCTTCGGCGGGGAGGCCTACAATGAGCAGTTCTTC.

The chain recombines TRBV18 with TRBJ1-1; possibly TRBD1 for D (6 bases). This CDR3 comprises 15 residues. CDR1 and CDR2 from the germline V gene are KGHSH and LQKENI. The ends were cut back, 1 base at V and 1 base at J, with 10 bases in the middle. This chain's CDR3 is CASSPLGAGNTEAFF. The CDR3 DNA follows: TGTGCCAGCTCACCACTGGGGGCGGGGAACACTGAAGCTTTCTTT.

The chain combines TRBV12-2 with TRBJ2-3; TRBD2 is taken as the D call from the table, unchecked against the DNA. TRBV12-2 is a known pseudogene. The CDR3 extends over 16 amino acids. CDR3 protein: CASRFGTSGGVDTQYF. The DNA of the CDR3 is TGTGCAAGTCGCTTCGGGACTAGCGGGGGTGTCGATACGCAGTATTTT.

This clone was observed a handful of times. V and J are TRBV6-5 and TRBJ2-7; possibly TRBD1 for D (6 bases). Germline CDR1 reads MNHEY; CDR2 reads SVGAGI. The CDR3 is made up of 15 amino acids. V shed 4 bases and J shed 7 bases, with 20 bases lying between them. The CDR3: CASSFDPGHPLEQYF. The CDR3 bases are TGTGCCAGCAGTTTCGACCCGGGACACCCCTTAGAGCAGTACTTC.

J is TRBJ2-7 and V is TRBV29-1, with D perhaps matching TRBD2 (7 bases). In germline, CDR1 is SQVTM, CDR2 ANQGSEA. CDR3 length: 14 amino acids. V shed 6 bases and J shed 0 bases, with 15 bases lying between them. CDR3 nucleotides: TGCAGCGTACGCGGGGGCCATAGCTCCTACGAGCAGTACTTC. Protein: CSVRGGHSSYEQYF.

The chain couples TRBV6-6 to TRBJ1-6; possible D gene TRBD1, 6 bases. The CDR3 is made up of 13 amino acids. V dropped 8 bases and J dropped 7 bases, with 12 bases sitting between them. Looked up from germline, CDR1 is MNHNY and CDR2 is SVGAGI (reference sequence). DNA of the CDR3: TGTGCCAGCTCGCAGGGGTCAAATTCACCCCTCCACTTT. This gives the protein CASSQGSNSPLHF.

V gene TRBV5-1 combines with J gene TRBJ2-1; 8 bases are shared with TRBD1. V dropped 4 bases and J dropped 8; count of bases not matched to a gene: 5. This CDR3 spans 13 amino acids. Germline CDR1 reads SGHRS; CDR2 reads YFSETQ. The CDR3 is CASSPGQVDEQFF. CDR3 sequence (DNA): TGCGCCAGCAGCCCGGGACAGGTCGATGAGCAGTTCTTC.

The chain carries TRBV7-9 and TRBJ1-1; tentatively, D is TRBD1 (5 bases). Germline CDR1 SEHNR, CDR2 FQNEAQ (reference sequence). The CDR3 is 13 residues long. V was pared by 0 bases and J by 8 bases, with 10 bases between. In DNA form, the CDR3 reads TGTGCCAGCAGCTTAGCCTTTAAGGGGGAAGCTTTCTTT. Translation: CASSLAFKGEAFF.

This rearrangement joins TRBV10-1 to TRBJ2-7; tentatively, D is TRBD1 (6 bases). Germline assignment: CDR1 WNHNN and CDR2 SYGVQD (reference sequence). The CDR3 covers 14 residues. With 9 bases removed from V and 5 bases from J, the gap between germline ends came to 20 bases. The CDR3 DNA is TGCGCCAGTTCACCCACCAGGGGTATGCACGAGCAGTACTTC. This gives the protein CASSPTRGMHEQYF.

The gene calls are TRBV12-5 and TRBJ1-5, with a weak D call TRBD1 (5 bases). Between the trimmed V and J ends, which lost 6 bases and 4 bases, there was a span of 7 bases. Germline V CDR1 and CDR2: LGHNT, FRNRAP. This CDR3 is built from 12 residues. The CDR3 here is CASGRENQPQHF. The CDR3 DNA sequence: TGTGCTAGTGGCAGGGAAAATCAGCCCCAGCATTTT. Full variable domain (remainder filled in from reference TRBV12-5 and TRBJ1-5): DARVTQTPRHKVTEMGQEVTMRCQPILGHNTVFWYRQTMMQGLELLAYFRNRAPLDDSGMPKDRFSAEMPDATLATLKIQPSEPRDSAVYFCASGRENQPQHFGDGTRLSIL.

The chain carries TRBV30 and TRBJ1-5, with D perhaps TRBD1 (6 bases). V was cut by 5 bases and J by 11 bases, with 13 bases left in between. The germline V gene has CDR1 GTSNPN and CDR2 SVGIG (reference sequence). This CDR3 region has 11 residues. CDR3 sequence: CAWGRGGTQHF. Here the CDR3 DNA reads TGTGCCTGGGGACGAGGGGGAACCCAGCATTTT. Drawing the rest from reference TRBV30 and TRBJ1-5, the complete variable domain is SQTIHQWPATLVQPVGSPLSLECTVEGTSNPNLYWYRQAAGRGLQLLFYSVGIGQISSEVPQNLSASRPQDRQFILSSKKLLLSDSGFYLCAWGRGGTQHFGDGTRLSIL.

The chain uses TRBV3-1 (or the pseudogene TRBV3-2) and TRBJ1-2, with TRBD1 matching 9 bases. The V gene's germline CDR1 is LGHDT and CDR2 YNNKEL (reference sequence). CDR3 size: 15 residues. Trimming removed 4 bases from V and 5 bases from J; junction bases left unmatched: 8. CDR3 sequence: CASSPRGQGKYGYTF. The DNA of the CDR3 is TGTGCCAGCAGCCCCCGAGGACAGGGGAAGTATGGCTACACCTTC.

The gene calls are TRBV11-1 and TRBJ1-1; 9 nucleotides match TRBD1. The CDR3 consists of 17 residues. CDR1 and CDR2 (germline): SGHAT, FQDESV (reference sequence). V lost 0 bases and J lost 0; bases outside the gene matches: 5. CDR3 coding DNA: TGTGCCAGCAGCTTAGCGACCCGGACAGGGGTGAACACTGAAGCTTTCTTT. Protein product: CASSLATRTGVNTEAFF.

V usage is TRBV2 and J usage is TRBJ1-2, with 11 bases fitting TRBD1. Looked up from germline, CDR1 is SNHLY and CDR2 is FYNNEI. The CDR3 has 15 amino acids. Losses at the gene ends were 8 bases for V and 5 bases for J; bases not matched to a gene: 10. The CDR3 here is CASRVGTGGGYGYTF. In DNA, the CDR3 is TGTGCCAGCCGGGTCGGGACAGGGGGAGGATATGGCTACACCTTC. Looking up the rest from reference TRBV2 and TRBJ1-2 gives the full variable domain: EPEVTQTPSHQVTQMGQEVILRCVPISNHLYFYWYRQILGQKVEFLVSFYNNEISEKSEIFDDQFSVERPDGSNFTLKIRSTKLEDSAMYFCASRVGTGGGYGYTFGSGTRLTVV.

The J gene is TRBJ1-5, the V gene TRBV19, with D tentatively TRBD1 (5 bases). Trimming removed 3 bases at V and 2 bases at J, with 11 bases between. CDR1 is LNHDA and CDR2 is SQIVND in the germline V gene (reference sequence). The CDR3 runs 15 residues. This CDR3 reads CASSMGRVGNQPQHF. DNA of the CDR3: TGTGCCAGTAGTATGGGCAGGGTAGGCAATCAGCCCCAGCATTTT.

The chain links TRBV7-9 to TRBJ2-1, with 12 bases lining up with TRBD2. In germline, CDR1 is SEHNR, CDR2 FQNEAQ (reference sequence). Unmatched junction bases numbered 11, after V lost 5 bases and J lost 6 bases. The CDR3 length is 17 residues. The CDR3 reads CASSAISTSGGINEQFF. The CDR3 region has the DNA TGTGCCAGCAGCGCCATAAGTACTAGCGGGGGGATCAATGAGCAGTTCTTC.

This clone has a single count. The genes are TRBV19 and TRBJ2-7; D perhaps matches TRBD2 (6 bases). Germline loops: CDR1 LNHDA, CDR2 SQIVND (reference sequence). This CDR3 spans 14 amino acids. V lost 4 bases and J lost 2, with 12 bases in between. DNA of the CDR3: TGTGCCAGTAGTACCGGGACTGGAGCCTACGAGCAGTACTTC. This translates into CASSTGTGAYEQYF.

The V gene is TRBV3-1 (or the pseudogene TRBV3-2), the J gene TRBJ1-2; the D gene is possibly TRBD1 (6 bases). The germline V and J ends were trimmed by 5 bases and 7 bases, with 17 bases remaining between them. CDR1 LGHDT and CDR2 YNNKEL come from the germline V gene (reference sequence). The CDR3 extends over 14 amino acids. The CDR3 DNA reads TGTGCCAGCAGCTTTCGGACAGCCCCTGGTGGCTACACCTTC. Protein product: CASSFRTAPGGYTF.